One sample yielded the 24 T cell receptor beta chains listed below, sequenced in a study of tumor-infiltrating lymphocytes in primary liver carcinoma. Synthesis of TCR beta cDNA was carried out from approximately 500 ng total RNA with a constant-region primer. Nested multiplex PCR, run for three rounds with slightly modified ARM-PCR, yielded TCR beta libraries. TRBV1-TRBV30 forward primers paired with a C-beta reverse primer drove the first two PCR rounds, 10 cycles each. TCRdb processed the multiplex PCR reads anew with MiXCR; each CDR3 protein has one entry. In the table there are some 120,000 distinct CDR3 sequences, 60% to 80% of which are singletons. For each extraction, RNA and DNA were obtained together from about 21-30 mg of unsorted bulk tissue. Sequenced sample: liver tumor tissue from sampling region 3. Subset noted: tumor region T3, left-lateral pole. Source of these receptors: a woman aged 55 to 70 with primary liver carcinoma and hepatitis B virus infection.

On this clonotype: Just one base apart from a much larger clone, this may be a read error. CDR3 DNA: TGTGCCAGCAGCCGGGGGGCCGACACTGAAGCTTTCTTT. Its translation: CASSRGADTEAFF. The rearrangement links TRBV28 to TRBJ1-1, with D possibly matching TRBD1 (6 bases). V lost 6 bases, J lost 3 bases, and 11 bases lay in between. The CDR3 consists of 13 residues. The germline CDR1 and CDR2 sequences are MDHEN and SYDVKM.

Points on this clonotype: A clone one base away is much larger, so this may be a read error. V and J are TRBV28 and TRBJ1-2, with TRBD1 as a possible D gene (5 bases). This CDR3 is 14 amino acids long. In germline, CDR1 is MDHEN, CDR2 SYDVKM. CDR3 DNA: TGTGCCAGCATCACCGGGGGATCTAACTATGGCAACACCTTC. Translating it yields CASITGGSNYGNTF.

Regarding this clonotype: An end of the junction differs from the germline gene, which may be a read error. V usage is TRBV11-2 and J usage is TRBJ2-4, with D possibly called TRBD1 or TRBD2 (6 bases each). Germline CDR1 reads SGHAT; CDR2 reads FQNNGV. The CDR3 is 15 amino acids. For the CDR3, the DNA is TGTGCCCGCAGCTTAGATGGTGGGGGGCGCGACATTCAATACTTC. As protein: CARSLDGGGRDIQYF. Looking up the rest from reference TRBV11-2 and TRBJ2-4 gives the full variable domain: EAGVAQSPRYKIIEKRQSVAFWCNPISGHATLYWYQQILGQGPKLLIQFQNNGVVDDSQLPKDRFSAERLKGVDSTLKIQPAKLEDSAVYLCARSLDGGGRDIQYFGAGTRLSVL.

This clonotype appeared a few times. This may be a read error, as it is one base from a much larger clone. The gene calls are TRBV12-3 or TRBV12-4 and TRBJ2-1, with 10 positions matching TRBD2. The CDR3 runs to 15 residues. The CDR3 region has the DNA TGTGCCATCAGTTTAGGGTCTAGCGGGAGCAATGGGCAGTTCTTC. It yields the protein CAISLGSSGSNGQFF.

The sample holds a few counts of this clonotype. One base away lies a much larger clone, so this may be a sequencing read error. The chain has TRBV12-3 or TRBV12-4 and TRBJ2-2; maybe TRBD1 (5 bases). V dropped 4 bases and J dropped 5 bases, with 11 bases sitting between them. The CDR3 is 14 residues long. CDR3 coding DNA: TGTGCCAGCAGTTCGACAGATCCTACCGGGGAGCTGTTTTTT. Protein product: CASSSTDPTGELFF.

A note on this clonotype: No conserved phenylalanine or tryptophan ends this CDR3, so it is likely a read error. Because the CDR3's place on the DNA is in doubt, the DNA is left out and the CDR3 is given as listed by TCRdb. This chain links TRBV11-3 with TRBJ2-3; TRBD2, the D gene given by the table, was not confirmed from the DNA. Germline CDR1 is SGHNT and CDR2 is YENEEA. The CDR3 contains 15 residues when both ends are counted. This CDR3 is CASSRTSGTTDAHYL.

At least ten counts were recorded for this clonotype. CDR3 sequence: CASSLRDTDTQYF. CDR3 DNA: TGTGCCAGCAGCTTGAGGGATACGGATACGCAGTATTTT. The chain joins TRBV5-4 to TRBJ2-3; D not resolved. Germline loops: CDR1 SGHNT, CDR2 YYREEE (reference sequence). Trimming stripped 1 base from V and 6 bases from J, with 9 bases between. The length of the CDR3 is 13 residues.

Remarks on this clonotype: An end of the junction does not agree with germline; a read error may underlie this. V is TRBV5-1 and J is TRBJ2-1; weak D call: TRBD2 (6 bases). In germline, CDR1 is SGHRS, CDR2 YFSETQ. This CDR3 comprises 15 residues. This CDR3 is CASSPGGGAYNEHFF. The CDR3 nucleotides are TGCGCCAGCAGCCCGGGCGGAGGGGCCTACAATGAGCACTTCTTC.

This clonotype showed up many times. The chain uses TRBV10-2 and TRBJ2-2, with 7 bases identical to TRBD2. With V trimmed by 5 bases and J by 2 bases, 11 bases remained unmatched. The CDR3 loop spans 17 amino acids. The germline V gene encodes CDR1 WSHSY and CDR2 SAAADI. CDR3 residues: CASSPPLAVTNTGELFF. The CDR3 nucleotides read TGCGCCAGCAGTCCCCCCCTAGCGGTCACAAACACCGGGGAGCTGTTTTTT.

Note on this clonotype: A much larger clone lies one base from this, so it may be a read error. The genes are TRBV5-4 and TRBJ2-7; 7 bases match TRBD1. The CDR3 length is 13 residues. Germline values: CDR1 SGHNT, CDR2 YYREEE (reference sequence). CDR3 protein: CAAGSGGFYGQYF. The CDR3 DNA reads as TGTGCCGCCGGATCAGGGGGATTTTACGGGCAGTACTTC. Drawing the rest from reference TRBV5-4 and TRBJ2-7, the complete variable domain is ETGVTQSPTHLIKTRGQQVTLRCSSQSGHNTVSWYQQALGQGPQFIFQYYREEENGRGNFPPRFSGLQFPNYSSELNVNALELDDSALYLCAAGSGGFYGQYFGPGTRLTVT.

This chain joins TRBV28 and TRBJ1-5, with D perhaps matching TRBD1 (5 bases). The CDR3 is made up of 15 amino acids. With 6 bases removed from V and 4 bases from J, the gap between germline ends came to 16 bases. The germline V gene has CDR1 MDHEN and CDR2 SYDVKM. The CDR3: CASSTLPTANQPQHF. The DNA of the CDR3 is TGTGCCAGCAGCACGCTACCGACAGCAAATCAGCCCCAGCATTTT.

This clonotype was recorded a few times. One base away lies a much larger clone, so this may be a sequencing read error. V is TRBV7-8 and J is TRBJ2-1; 7 positions agree with TRBD1. Germline V gives CDR1 SGHVS, CDR2 FQNEAQ. This CDR3 has 12 residues. V shed 5 bases and J 12 bases; nucleotides not matched to a gene: 7. The CDR3 here is CASSTNRGGQFF. The CDR3 DNA sequence: TGTGCCAGCAGCACCAACAGGGGTGGGCAGTTCTTC.

As regards this clonotype: A read error is possible here, since a much larger clone lies one base away. The genes are TRBV5-6 and TRBJ2-3; no clear D. The CDR3 is 11 residues long. CDR1 and CDR2 from the germline V gene are SGHDT and YYEEEE. Trimming removed 6 bases from V and 14 bases from J, with 16 bases in between. As DNA, the CDR3 is TGTGCCAGCACCATAATGGGTCTGTGGTATTTT. This sequence encodes CASTIMGLWYF. Complete variable domain (other parts from reference TRBV5-6 and TRBJ2-3): DAGVTQSPTHLIKTRGQQVTLRCSPKSGHDTVSWYQQALGQGPQFIFQYYEEEERQRGNFPDRFSGHQFPNYSSELNVNALLLGDSALYLCASTIMGLWYFGPGTRLTVL.

This clonotype was seen many times. The rearrangement uses TRBV28 and TRBJ2-1, with TRBD2 identical over 14 bases. The junction had 13 bases not matched to a gene; V was cut back by 6 bases and J by 15 bases. Germline-derived CDR1 and CDR2 are MDHEN and SYDVKM. CDR3 length equals 15 residues. The CDR3 region is CASRDGTSGSPTGFF. Here the CDR3 DNA reads TGTGCCAGCAGGGACGGGACTAGCGGGAGTCCGACGGGGTTCTTC. The whole variable domain, remainder taken from reference TRBV28 and TRBJ2-1, is DVKVTQSSRYLVKRTGEKVFLECVQDMDHENMFWYRQDPGLGLRLIYFSYDVKMKEKGDIPEGYSVSREKKERFSLILESASTNQTSMYLCASRDGTSGSPTGFFGPGTRLTVL.

Comment on this clonotype: A much more abundant neighbour one base away suggests this may be a read error. Without the conserved terminal phenylalanine or tryptophan, this CDR3 likely stems from a read error. The chain has TRBV12-3 or TRBV12-4 and TRBJ1-1; possibly TRBD1 for D (5 bases). CDR3 size: 13 residues. The ends were cut back, 1 base at V and 7 bases at J, with 10 bases in the middle. The CDR3 spells CASSLVGGGEAFL. The CDR3, as DNA: TGTGCCAGCAGTTTAGTTGGGGGTGGTGAAGCTTTCCTT.

This clonotype was detected only a few times. Without the conserved terminal phenylalanine or tryptophan, this CDR3 likely stems from a read error. The V gene is TRBV6-1, the J gene TRBJ2-5; D not certain. This CDR3 comprises 13 residues. The germline V gene has CDR1 MNHNS and CDR2 SASEGT. V was pared by 6 bases and J by 5 bases, with 13 bases between. The chain's CDR3 is CASRVWARETQYL. CDR3 coding DNA: TGTGCCAGCAGGGTTTGGGCCCGGGAGACCCAGTACCTC.

Of note for this clonotype: Germline and junction disagree at one end, which may indicate a read error. V and J are TRBV6-1 and TRBJ2-1; D might be TRBD1 (5 bases). The CDR3 consists of 14 residues. Germline CDR1 MNHNS, CDR2 SASEGT. CDR3 coding DNA: TGTGCCAGCAGGAACAGGTCCCTCTACGATGAGCAGTTCTTC. Protein sequence: CASRNRSLYDEQFF.

As concerns this clonotype: This may arise from a read error, as a much more abundant clone is one base away. This sequence joins TRBV30 and TRBJ1-5; D is possibly TRBD1 (5 bases). The V gene lost 0 bases and the J gene lost 7 bases, with 7 bases spanning the gap. The CDR3 length is 12 residues. Germline CDR1 is GTSNPN and CDR2 is SVGIG (reference sequence). CDR3 nucleotide sequence: TGTGCCTGGAGTGTGGACAACCAGCCCCAGCATTTT. Translating it yields CAWSVDNQPQHF.

V and J are TRBV5-1 and TRBJ2-1, with D unclear. CDR3 length equals 15 residues. V lost 0 bases and J 9 bases, leaving 16 bases between the germline ends. Per the germline V gene, CDR1 is SGHRS and CDR2 is YFSETQ. CDR3 in amino acids: CASSLDAVPDCEQFF. In DNA form, the CDR3 reads TGCGCCAGCAGCTTGGATGCCGTCCCCGATTGTGAGCAGTTCTTC.

This clonotype came up once. The chain links TRBV2 to TRBJ2-1; D may correspond to TRBD1 or TRBD2 (6 bases each). The CDR3 is made up of 13 amino acids. Trimming took off 7 bases at V and 7 bases at J, with 14 bases between the two ends. Germline lookup yields CDR1 SNHLY and CDR2 FYNNEI. The CDR3 here is CASKRGTGNEQFF. The CDR3 nucleotides are TGTGCCAGCAAAAGGGGGACTGGGAATGAGCAGTTCTTC.

On this clonotype: Relative to the germline gene, one junction end is altered; a read error may explain this. Here the CDR3 DNA reads TGTGTCAGCAGCATCGCAGGGTATCACGAGCAGTACTTC. It is translated as CVSSIAGYHEQYF. The chain links TRBV11-3 to TRBJ2-7; D is perhaps TRBD1 (5 bases). The CDR3 totals 13 residues. CDR1 is SGHNT, CDR2 YENEEA, per germline.

Comments on this clonotype: Its ends do not fully match the called genes, so a read error is possible. The chain joins TRBV29-1 to TRBJ2-2, with 7 bases matching TRBD1. Germline V gene sequence: CDR1 SQVTM, CDR2 ANQGSEA. CDR3 length: 14 amino acids. CDR3 DNA sequence: TGCAGCGTTGTTGTTAGCCTGAACACAGGGGAGCAGTTTTTC. This translates into CSVVVSLNTGEQFF.

The V and J genes are TRBV11-2 and TRBJ2-1; the D gene is possibly TRBD2 (6 bases). The CDR3 is made up of 14 amino acids. The V end was cut by 9 bases, the J end by 9 bases, with 21 bases between. Germline-derived CDR1 and CDR2 are SGHAT and FQNNGV. CDR3 in DNA: TGTGCCAGTAGACAAGTTCGGAGGGGAGCTGAGCAGTTCTTC. It translates to CASRQVRRGAEQFF.

The rearrangement links TRBV5-1 to TRBJ2-5; unclear D gene. Trimming shortened V by 1 base and J by 2 bases, and 9 bases separated the two germline ends. This CDR3 contains 14 residues. Per the germline V gene, CDR1 is SGHRS and CDR2 is YFSETQ. The CDR3: CASSLCGFQETQYF. The CDR3 DNA is TGCGCCAGCAGCTTGTGTGGGTTTCAAGAGACCCAGTACTTC.